This entry lists 10 T cell receptor beta chains sequenced from one sample in a study of CD8 T cells in ankylosing spondylitis (dated by TCRdb to the late 2010s). Libraries were built with 5' RACE. The run used an Illumina HiSeq 2500. TCRdb handled the public reads itself, with Q25 trimming in fastp and clone calling in MiXCR, and kept productive beta chains. Each CDR3 protein appears once, grouped with its most common genes and DNA. In this sample the table shows hundreds of thousands of distinct CDR3 sequences, 25% to 30% of which occur a single time. The top ten hold about 7% of the sample. The material sequenced was blood, either unsorted or a sorted T cell fraction (not recorded which). The receptors were gathered from a male donor with ankylosing spondylitis or in good health (not recorded which).

This clonotype appeared many times. The genes are TRBV7-8 and TRBJ2-1; TRBD2 agrees at 10 bases. This CDR3 spans 15 amino acids. Per germline, CDR1 SGHVS and CDR2 FQNEAQ. With 2 bases clipped from V and 5 bases from J, the junction kept 3 bases outside the gene matches. As DNA, the CDR3 is TGTGCCAGCAGCTTACCGGGACTAGCGAACAATGAGCAGTTCTTC. This codes for CASSLPGLANNEQFF.

This sequence joins TRBV20-1 and TRBJ2-1, with D possibly being TRBD1 (5 bases). The ends were cut back, 3 bases at V and 8 bases at J, with 8 bases in the middle. Germline CDR1 is DFQATT and CDR2 is SNEGSKA (reference sequence). This CDR3 is built from 11 residues. The CDR3 DNA reads as TGCAGTGCTAGGGCCAGGGATGAGCAGTTCTTC. Translated: CSARARDEQFF.

This clonotype showed up many times. The CDR3 DNA sequence: TGCGCCAGCAGCGGAGGGGACAGTACTTGGTATGGCTACACCTTC. This translates into CASSGGDSTWYGYTF. The chain joins TRBV5-1 to TRBJ1-2; 7 bases fit TRBD1. J was trimmed by 5 bases and V by 4 bases; bases with no gene match: 11. Germline CDR1 reads SGHRS; CDR2 reads YFSETQ. The CDR3 totals 15 residues.

The V call is TRBV29-1, the J call TRBJ1-1, with a weak D call TRBD1 (5 bases). Trimming took off 4 bases at V and 10 bases at J, with 10 bases between the two ends. CDR1 and CDR2 from the germline V gene are SQVTM and ANQGSEA. The CDR3 has 10 residues. The CDR3, as DNA: TGCAGCGTTGCCGTAAGGGGAGCTTTCTTT. This gives the protein CSVAVRGAFF.

The table lists this clonotype with many counts. The chain joins TRBV12-3 or TRBV12-4 to TRBJ2-5; D is ambiguous. The CDR3 extends over 11 amino acids. V was pared by 8 bases and J by 5 bases, with 9 bases between. The CDR3 DNA follows: TGTGCCAGCGGTTATCGGGAGACCCAGTACTTC. Amino acids: CASGYRETQYF.

This clonotype was observed many times. The J gene is TRBJ2-1, the V gene TRBV5-1, with 9 bases fitting TRBD1. This CDR3 has 16 amino acids. V gave up 2 bases and J gave up 2 bases; unmatched junction bases: 5. CDR1 SGHRS and CDR2 YFSETQ come from the germline V gene. For the CDR3, the DNA is TGCGCCAGCAGCTTCCTGACAGGGGGTCCCTACAATGAGCAGTTCTTC. Translating gives CASSFLTGGPYNEQFF.

This clonotype was observed many times. The chain joins TRBV10-3 to TRBJ1-2; the D gene is possibly TRBD1 (5 bases). V was trimmed by 2 bases and J by 3 bases, leaving 7 bases between them. Per the germline V gene, CDR1 is ENHRY and CDR2 is SYGVKD. The CDR3 runs 13 residues. The CDR3 spells CAISEGGDYGYTF. Here the CDR3 DNA reads TGTGCCATCAGTGAGGGGGGAGACTATGGCTACACCTTC.

On this clonotype itself: Mismatch with germline at one junction end may stem from a read error. The V gene is TRBV6-5, the J gene TRBJ2-1, with 13 nucleotides matching TRBD2. The CDR3 runs to 16 residues. Germline V CDR1 and CDR2: MNHEY, SVGAGI. The CDR3 coding sequence is TGTGCCAGCAGTTATGATCGGACTAGCGGGAGTCGTTCGTTGATCTTC. Amino acids: CASSYDRTSGSRSLIF.

This clonotype was counted at least ten times. V is TRBV3-1 and J is TRBJ2-5; D is uncertain. Per germline, CDR1 LGHDT and CDR2 YNNKEL (reference sequence). This CDR3 spans 14 amino acids. The V gene lost 3 bases and the J gene lost 7 bases, with 15 bases spanning the gap. The CDR3 protein is CASSQVASLATQYF. For the CDR3, the DNA is TGTGCCAGCAGCCAGGTGGCTAGTTTAGCGACCCAGTACTTC.

This clonotype was detected ten times or more. CDR3 sequence: CASRLWREGEQFF. The CDR3 DNA sequence: TGTGCCAGCAGACTTTGGCGGGAGGGTGAGCAGTTCTTC. This chain uses TRBV27 with TRBJ2-1, with 9 bases fitting TRBD2. V dropped 6 bases and J dropped 9; count of bases not matched to a gene: 6. The CDR3 has 13 amino acids. The germline V gene has CDR1 MNHEY and CDR2 SMNVEV (reference sequence).